This T cell receptor beta chain came from a study of vaccination and CD4 T cells after COVID-19 (dated 2022 in TCRdb). Study-level background: SARS-CoV-2 positivity had been established in the convalescent patients by nasal swab PCR, and mild disease was recorded in nine of these patients and severe disease in one. Six males and four females were included in the convalescent cohort, with two Hispanic individuals, seven Caucasians, two Asians and one multiracial person represented. Participants got two doses of the Pfizer-BioNTech BNT162b2 vaccine (n=8) or two doses of the Moderna mRNA-1273 vaccine (n=2). Post-COVID blood samples from convalescent patients were collected a median of roughly 100 days after diagnosis, with a range of about 35 to 161 days. Post-vaccine blood samples were collected a median of approximately 77 days after the second vaccine dose, ranging from about 13 to 250 days. Overlapping spike peptide pools from SARS-CoV-2 and from the common cold coronaviruses HCoV-NL63, HCoV-OC43 and HCoV-229E were used as culture stimuli. Control cultures used a CEFX viral epitope pool as positive control, an HIV-1 Nef peptide pool as negative control, or no peptide. The spike-specific CD4+ TCR repertoire was compared before and after mRNA vaccination in approximately ten COVID-19 convalescent patients and 4 infection-naive healthy vaccine recipients. Overall results and qualifications from the work: The number of convalescent patients in the study was relatively small, and the study did not examine early timepoints following natural infection. In convalescent patients, nearly all vaccine-specific clones (304 of 307) were found to be mono-reactive for SARS-CoV-2 spike rather than cross-reactive with common cold coronaviruses. The median number of SARS-CoV-2-reactive clonotypes rose from 21 after infection to 38 after vaccination, but the change was not significant. In convalescent patients, a median roughly 83% of post-vaccine SARS-CoV-2-reactive clones were detected only after vaccination, and vaccine-specific priming was suggested by this finding.

Comments on this clonotype: Its antigen target is currently unknown. Base qualities were left out, and no much larger clone turns up one base away.

The label giving this sample's treatment or condition can be read as: roughly 10-day PBMC culture with coronavirus spike peptide pools or control peptides (ViraFEST assay). The ViraFEST assay was used in the study, in which antigen-specific T cells were expanded with peptide pools and expanded clonotypes were subsequently identified by TCR sequencing. The convalescent patients' positive SARS-CoV-2 PCR tests fell between March and December 2020, which was before the Alpha, Beta and Delta variants emerged in the United States. PBMCs were cultured at around 2 million per well in IMDM supplemented with approximately 5.4% human AB serum and 9.5 to 10 IU/ml IL-2, with approximately 10 ug/ml peptide pools added. Half of the culture medium was replaced with fresh IL-2-containing medium on days 3 and 7. After approximately 11 days of culture, CD4+ T cells were isolated by negative selection with the EasySep CD4+ T cell isolation kit. PBMCs were separated from whole blood using Ficoll-Paque Plus gradient centrifugation and then either used fresh or cryopreserved at -140C. Culture conditions were generally each tested in triplicate wells.

As encoded in the germline V gene, CDR1 is MDHEN while CDR2 is SYDVKM. Trimming takes 5 bases from V and 6 bases from J, and the germline ends sit 19 bases apart. Including the terminal cysteine and phenylalanine, the CDR3 comprises 16 residues. CDR3 DNA only is kept here, 48 bases in frame from base 1. Library preparation employed PCR. At the Johns Hopkins FTIC core, DNA from the cultured CD4+ T cells underwent TCR sequencing with the Oncomine TCR Beta short-read assay. Genomic DNA was extracted from the cultured CD4+ T cells with the QIAamp micro DNA kit. Oncomine TCR Beta libraries from cultured CD4+ T cells were pooled with unique dual indexes and sequenced on an Illumina iSeq 100. The authors' analysis ran thus. Non-productive sequences were filtered out, and CDR3s that did not start with C, did not end with F or W, or were shorter than 7 amino acids were discarded. Antigen-specific clonotypes were identified with the MANAFEST web application by comparing peptide-stimulated wells with reference and other culture wells. For a clone to be called positive, the clone needed an FDR below 0.05, an odds ratio above 5, and a productive frequency above 0.1% in at least two of three replicate wells. Clonotypes that were significantly expanded in both SARS-CoV-2 spike wells and at least one common cold coronavirus spike condition were defined as cross-reactive. Levenshtein distances (stringdist) and unrooted phylogenetic trees (ape) in R version 3.6.1 were used to assess CDR3 homology. TCRdb passed the public sequencing reads through fastp at Q25 and MiXCR, retaining productive beta sequences. Rows are unified per CDR3 protein, each entry keeping the most common DNA and genes. The V and J calls were determined by TCRdb, not by the authors. The sample contains some 17,000 distinct CDR3 sequences, almost 40% of them found a single time. 6.5% to 9% of the sample is held by the ten biggest clonotypes.

Sequenced sample: CD4+ T cells from blood, cultured in vitro. This receptor was identified in a human donor who had recovered from COVID-19. The sequence links TRBV28 to TRBJ2-2; no D gene call is confident. The CDR3 reads CASSDFRIFLAGELFF. The DNA sequence is as follows: TGTGCCAGCAGTGATTTCCGGATCTTCCTAGCCGGGGAGCTGTTTTTT.